This record concerns one TCR beta chain sequence. Its antigen is unidentified. This entry belongs to a study of cytomegalovirus exposure and HLA in healthy donors. Broader study findings: A later analysis reportedly identified an Asian-associated ancestry cluster as carrying fewer N-insertions than the approximately 670-donor mean. Researchers reported that three CMV-associated chains were confirmed in vitro as CMV antigen-specific. High sensitivity and specificity were reportedly achieved when the classifier diagnosed cytomegalovirus status. Earlier analysis looked at TCR beta V segments, and most were productive about 90% or about 30% of the time.

PCR employed 60 Vbeta and 13 Jbeta primers. The table came from immunoSEQ multiplex PCR; TCRdb's copy has only in-frame clones and leaves some out. The sample yields roughly 150,000 clones, about two thirds seen once. Germline CDR1 and CDR2: SGHDT and YYEEEE. The V and J ends lost 5 bases and 10 bases respectively, with 19 bases between them. This CDR3 region has 14 residues. The genes are TRBV5-6 and TRBJ2-1, with D tentatively TRBD2 (5 bases). The clonotype originates from a man aged 25-45 years in good health and CMV-seropositive. Sequenced input: PBMCs. The CDR3: CASSKRSGVWEQFF. The CDR3 DNA follows: TGTGCCAGCAGTAAGCGTTCCGGGGTTTGGGAGCAGTTCTTC.